The 9 T cell receptor beta chains below come from one sample, sequenced in a study of blood T cell repertoires in COVID-19 (dated by TCRdb to 2019 to 2021). Receptor amplification or capture employed the immunoSEQ multiplex PCR assay. The table comes from immuneACCESS by way of TCRdb, which keeps in-frame sequences with V and J called. Part of the clones is missing from these tables; in studies checked, under half for an unresolved V gene and the rest for unknown reasons. The sample has about 260,000 clones on record, around 87% of them singletons. The ten largest clones represent 2.3% of the sample. Material for sequencing was peripheral blood. These receptors came from a woman in her fifties or sixties with acute or convalescent COVID-19.

The chain carries TRBV29-1 and TRBJ2-7, with D unresolved. V was clipped by 4 bases and J by 2 bases, with 9 bases between them. Germline CDR1 and CDR2: SQVTM and ANQGSEA. The CDR3 consists of 12 residues. The chain's CDR3 is CSVGVGTYEQYF. Written as DNA, the CDR3 is TGCAGCGTTGGCGTCGGTACCTACGAGCAGTACTTC.

The chain has TRBV25-1 and TRBJ1-4, with D possibly being TRBD1 (6 bases). The CDR3 is made up of 16 amino acids. The ends were cut back, 4 bases at V and 0 bases at J, with 12 bases in the middle. The germline V gene encodes CDR1 MGHDK and CDR2 SYGVNS. The CDR3 coding sequence is TGTGCCAGCAGTGCCGGGACATCTTCAACTAATGAAAAACTGTTTTTT. It yields the protein CASSAGTSSTNEKLFF.

This clone was observed a few times. The rearrangement links TRBV19 to TRBJ2-7; maybe TRBD2 (6 bases). The ends were cut back, 5 bases at V and 1 base at J, with 12 bases in the middle. The CDR3 loop spans 14 amino acids. The germline V gene encodes CDR1 LNHDA and CDR2 SQIVND (reference sequence). CDR3 residues: CASSRGFRSYEQYF. The CDR3 region has the DNA TGTGCCAGTAGTCGGGGGTTTCGATCCTACGAGCAGTACTTC.

The V gene is TRBV4-1, the J gene TRBJ1-3; D may be TRBD1 (6 bases). Germline CDR1 reads MGHRA; CDR2 reads YSYEKL. V shed 3 bases and J shed 2 bases, with 14 bases lying between them. The CDR3 contains 16 residues. This CDR3 reads CASSHSPGGPGNTIYF. CDR3 DNA sequence: TGCGCCAGCAGCCATAGCCCGGGGGGCCCTGGAAACACCATATATTTT.

V is TRBV7-8 and J is TRBJ2-1, with 10 bases matching TRBD2. With V trimmed by 3 bases and J by 8 bases, 16 bases remained unmatched. Germline CDR1 reads SGHVS; CDR2 reads FQNEAQ. The length of the CDR3 is 18 residues. The CDR3 nucleotides are TGTGCCAGCAGCTTCCCCACTAGCGGGATCCTCCCCGGGCATGAGCAGTTCTTC. Protein product: CASSFPTSGILPGHEQFF.

The chain is built from TRBV5-4 and TRBJ2-7; the match to TRBD1 covers 9 bases. Trimming cost V 5 bases and J 6 bases; bases outside gene matches: 6. The CDR3 loop spans 13 amino acids. Germline V CDR1 and CDR2: SGHNT, YYREEE (reference sequence). Here the CDR3 DNA reads TGTGCCAGCAGTTGGGACAGGGCAGGCGAGCAGTACTTC. Its protein product is CASSWDRAGEQYF.

The rearrangement links TRBV5-4 to TRBJ2-5; TRBD2 agrees at 8 bases. Germline V lookup: CDR1 SGHNT, CDR2 YYREEE (reference sequence). J lost 5 bases, V lost 0 bases, and 6 bases had no gene match. The CDR3 sequence is 15 residues long. The chain's CDR3 is CASSLGTGGSETQYF. CDR3 nucleotide sequence: TGTGCCAGCAGCTTGGGGACGGGAGGGAGTGAGACCCAGTACTTC.

In its sample, this clone was seen once. This rearrangement joins TRBV28 to TRBJ2-7, with D uncertain. The CDR3 totals 16 residues. Trimming removed 6 bases from V and 0 bases from J, with 18 bases in between. In germline, CDR1 is MDHEN, CDR2 SYDVKM. CDR3 DNA sequence: TGTGCCAGCAGCCTCCGAGGTTGGCGGCGCTCCTACGAGCAGTACTTC. Translation: CASSLRGWRRSYEQYF. Drawing the rest from reference TRBV28 and TRBJ2-7, the complete variable domain is DVKVTQSSRYLVKRTGEKVFLECVQDMDHENMFWYRQDPGLGLRLIYFSYDVKMKEKGDIPEGYSVSREKKERFSLILESASTNQTSMYLCASSLRGWRRSYEQYFGPGTRLTVT.

This rearrangement joins TRBV7-2 to TRBJ2-1; TRBD2 matches 9 bases. Trimming took 1 base from V and 6 from J; bases not matched to a gene: 7. The germline V gene has CDR1 SGHTA and CDR2 FQGNSA. This CDR3 region has 16 residues. This CDR3 is CASSLEAGGGRNEQFF. In DNA, the CDR3 is TGTGCCAGCAGCTTAGAAGCGGGAGGAGGTCGCAATGAGCAGTTCTTC.